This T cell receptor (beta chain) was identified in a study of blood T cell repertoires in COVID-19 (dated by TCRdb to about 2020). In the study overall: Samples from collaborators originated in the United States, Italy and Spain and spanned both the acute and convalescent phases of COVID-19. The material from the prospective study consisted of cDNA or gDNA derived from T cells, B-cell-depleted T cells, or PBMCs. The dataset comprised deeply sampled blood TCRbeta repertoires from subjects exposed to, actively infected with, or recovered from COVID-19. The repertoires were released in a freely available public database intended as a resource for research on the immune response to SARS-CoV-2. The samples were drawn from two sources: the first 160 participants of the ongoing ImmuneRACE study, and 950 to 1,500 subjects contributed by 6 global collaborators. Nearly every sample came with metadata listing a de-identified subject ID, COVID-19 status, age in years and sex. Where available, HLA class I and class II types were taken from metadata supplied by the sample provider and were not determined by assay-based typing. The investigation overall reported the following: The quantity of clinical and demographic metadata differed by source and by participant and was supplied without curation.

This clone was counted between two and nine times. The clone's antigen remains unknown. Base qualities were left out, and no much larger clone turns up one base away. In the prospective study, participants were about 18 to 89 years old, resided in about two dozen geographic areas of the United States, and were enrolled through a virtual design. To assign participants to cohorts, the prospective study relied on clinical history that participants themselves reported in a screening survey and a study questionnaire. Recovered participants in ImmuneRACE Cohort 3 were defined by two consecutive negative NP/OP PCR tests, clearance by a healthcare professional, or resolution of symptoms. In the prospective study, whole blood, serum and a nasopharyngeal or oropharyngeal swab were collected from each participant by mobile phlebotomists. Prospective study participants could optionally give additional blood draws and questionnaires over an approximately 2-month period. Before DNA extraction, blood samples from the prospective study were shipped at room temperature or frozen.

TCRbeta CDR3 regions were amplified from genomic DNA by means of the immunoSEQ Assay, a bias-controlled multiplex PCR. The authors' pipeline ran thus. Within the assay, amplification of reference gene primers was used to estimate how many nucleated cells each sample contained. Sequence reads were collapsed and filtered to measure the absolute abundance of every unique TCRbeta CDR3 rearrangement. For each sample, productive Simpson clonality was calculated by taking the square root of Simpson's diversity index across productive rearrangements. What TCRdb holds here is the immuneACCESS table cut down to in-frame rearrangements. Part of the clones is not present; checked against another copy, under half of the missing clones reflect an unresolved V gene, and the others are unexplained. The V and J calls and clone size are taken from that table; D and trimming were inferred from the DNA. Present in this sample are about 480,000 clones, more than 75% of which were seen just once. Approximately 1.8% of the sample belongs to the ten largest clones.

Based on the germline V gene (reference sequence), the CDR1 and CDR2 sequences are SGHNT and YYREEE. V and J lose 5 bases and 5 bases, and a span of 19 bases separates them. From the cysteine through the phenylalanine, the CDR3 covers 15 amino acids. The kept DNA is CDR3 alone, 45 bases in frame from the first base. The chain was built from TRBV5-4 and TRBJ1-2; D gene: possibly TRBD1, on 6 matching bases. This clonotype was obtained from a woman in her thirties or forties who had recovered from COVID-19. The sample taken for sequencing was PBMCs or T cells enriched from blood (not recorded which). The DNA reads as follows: TGTGCCAGCAGGGGTGCAGGGGTTTTTGGTTATGGCTACACCTTC. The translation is CASRGAGVFGYGYTF.